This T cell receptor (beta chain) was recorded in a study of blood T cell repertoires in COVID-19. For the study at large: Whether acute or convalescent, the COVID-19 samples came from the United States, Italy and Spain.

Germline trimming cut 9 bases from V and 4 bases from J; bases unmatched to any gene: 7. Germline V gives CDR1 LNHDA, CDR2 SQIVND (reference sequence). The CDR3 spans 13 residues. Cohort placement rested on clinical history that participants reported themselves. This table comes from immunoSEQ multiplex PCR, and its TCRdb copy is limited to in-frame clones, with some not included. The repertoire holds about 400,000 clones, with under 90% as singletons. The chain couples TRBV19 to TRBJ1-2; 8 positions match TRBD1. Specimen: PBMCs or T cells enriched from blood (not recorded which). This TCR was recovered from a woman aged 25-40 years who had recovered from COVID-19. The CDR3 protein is CASTRTGPYGYTF. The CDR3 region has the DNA TGTGCCAGCACCAGGACAGGGCCCTATGGCTACACCTTC. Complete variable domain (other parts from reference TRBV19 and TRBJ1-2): DGGITQSPKYLFRKEGQNVTLSCEQNLNHDAMYWYRQDPGQGLRLIYYSQIVNDFQKGDIAEGYSVSREKKESFPLTVTSAQKNPTAFYLCASTRTGPYGYTFGSGTRLTVV.